Shown below are 10 T cell receptor beta chains from a single sample sequenced in a study of T cells in Graves' hyperthyroidism and ophthalmopathy. There were TCR beta CDR3 regions amplified from RNA transcripts. First-round RT-PCR with HTBI primers amplified the TCR CDR3 region. TCRdb redid the calling of the multiplex PCR reads with MiXCR, one entry per CDR3 protein. The sample includes 490,000 or so distinct CDR3 sequences, roughly 21% seen only once; the top ten take around 50%. Sequences were obtained from blood. The receptors derive from a man between 35 and 55 years old with Graves' ophthalmopathy.

In its sample, this clonotype was seen a few times. V gene TRBV3-1 combines with J gene TRBJ1-3, with a weak D call TRBD1 (5 bases). V was cut by 3 bases and J by 2 bases, with 11 bases left in between. This CDR3 contains 15 residues. CDR1 and CDR2 (germline): LGHDT, YNNKEL (reference sequence). DNA for the CDR3: TGTGCCAGCAGCCAGGCAGGGATACCTGGAAACACCATATATTTT. It codes for CASSQAGIPGNTIYF.

The CDR3 coding sequence is TGTGCCAGTAGTGCAATGAGGAGCGGGGGGCCTTCCTACGAGCAGTACTTC. Encoded protein: CASSAMRSGGPSYEQYF. This sequence joins TRBV19 and TRBJ2-7; 9 nucleotides agree with TRBD2. The CDR3 consists of 17 residues. Per the germline V gene, CDR1 is LNHDA and CDR2 is SQIVND (reference sequence). J gave up 1 base and V 5 bases, and 12 bases lay outside the gene matches.

This clonotype was detected ten times or more. The chain employs TRBV11-2 and TRBJ2-7, with a possible D match to TRBD2 (5 bases). CDR3 size: 14 residues. CDR1 and CDR2 (germline): SGHAT, FQNNGV. Trimming pared 5 bases from V and 2 bases from J, leaving 13 bases between. The CDR3 sequence: CASSTDYPPYEQYF. The DNA of the CDR3 is TGTGCCAGCAGCACAGACTACCCACCCTACGAGCAGTACTTC. Filled out from reference TRBV11-2 and TRBJ2-7, the complete variable domain reads EAGVAQSPRYKIIEKRQSVAFWCNPISGHATLYWYQQILGQGPKLLIQFQNNGVVDDSQLPKDRFSAERLKGVDSTLKIQPAKLEDSAVYLCASSTDYPPYEQYFGPGTRLTVT.

A word on this clonotype: This could be a read error, since a much larger clone is one nucleotide away. This likely comes from a read error, as the CDR3 has no conserved phenylalanine or tryptophan at its end. This chain links TRBV6-5 with TRBJ1-1, with no clear D. V was trimmed by 3 bases and J by 6 bases, leaving 8 bases between them. From germline, CDR1 is MNHEY and CDR2 SVGAGI. The CDR3 has 12 amino acids. The CDR3 is CASSYRGAEAFL. CDR3 bases: TGTGCCAGCAGTTATCGCGGCGCTGAAGCTTTCCTT.

This clonotype was counted between two and nine times. The chain has TRBV6-1 and TRBJ1-1, with TRBD1 as a possible D gene (5 bases). The V end lost 7 bases, the J end lost 1 base, and 13 bases lay between the germline ends. This CDR3 is 14 amino acids long. Germline V lookup: CDR1 MNHNS, CDR2 SASEGT. For the CDR3, the DNA is TGTGCCAGCAACCTGGGGGGGGGGAACACTGAAGCTTTCTTT. This gives the protein CASNLGGGNTEAFF.

The genes are TRBV27 and TRBJ2-1; 7 positions match TRBD1. Germline V gene sequence: CDR1 MNHEY, CDR2 SMNVEV (reference sequence). V gave up 4 bases and J gave up 9 bases; unmatched junction bases: 9. This CDR3 region has 14 residues. CDR3 DNA: TGTGCCAGCAGTTCCGTACAGGGGATGGGTGAGCAGTTCTTC. This codes for CASSSVQGMGEQFF.

V is TRBV11-2 and J is TRBJ2-5; 11 positions agree with TRBD1. The CDR3 sequence is 16 residues long. Losses at the gene ends were 5 bases for V and 7 bases for J; bases not matched to a gene: 12. The germline gives CDR1 SGHAT, CDR2 FQNNGV. The CDR3 spells CASSPGGQGEGGTQYF. The CDR3 coding sequence is TGTGCCAGCAGCCCCGGGGGACAGGGGGAAGGAGGGACCCAGTACTTC.

Remarks on this clonotype: A much larger clone lies a single base off, so this may be a read error. This sequence joins TRBV15 and TRBJ1-5; no clear D gene. The germline V gene encodes CDR1 LNHNV and CDR2 YYDKDF (reference sequence). The CDR3 runs to 14 residues. DNA of the CDR3: TGTGCCGCCAGCAGAGTGGAAGGGCTCCAGCCCCAGCATTTT. It codes for CAASRVEGLQPQHF.

This clonotype was seen only a few times. The CDR3 is CAWSKDRRTYGYTF. The CDR3 DNA follows: TGTGCCTGGAGTAAGGACAGGAGGACCTATGGCTACACCTTC. The V call is TRBV30, the J call TRBJ1-2; the match to TRBD1 covers 7 bases. CDR1 and CDR2 (germline): GTSNPN, SVGIG (reference sequence). The CDR3 runs 14 residues. Trimming took 2 bases from V and 4 from J; bases not matched to a gene: 7.

The V call is TRBV4-1, the J call TRBJ2-7, with D unclear. CDR1 is MGHRA and CDR2 is YSYEKL in the germline V gene. The CDR3 loop spans 13 amino acids. V dropped 0 bases and J dropped 7 bases, with 10 bases sitting between them. CDR3 sequence (DNA): TGCGCCAGCAGCCAAGAAGATTGGGGAGAGCAGTACTTC. This sequence encodes CASSQEDWGEQYF.